The entry below describes one T cell receptor beta chain. What it binds is unknown. Template switching added UMIs carrying a 6-nucleotide sample barcode. TCRdb reprocessed the 5' RACE reads and keeps a single row for each CDR3 protein, giving no DNA. The sample table includes roughly 150,000 distinct CDR3 sequences. This CDR3 is 13 amino acids long. Looked up from germline, CDR1 is SQVTM and CDR2 is ANQGSEA. These data come from a study of monozygotic twins with inflammatory bowel disease. Regarding the study as a whole: The analysis failed to separate different T cell subtypes. IBD patients had lower TCRbeta diversity (inverse Simpson) than healthy co-twins. A single strong IBD-associated signal or clonotype was not supported by the findings.

The V gene is TRBV29-1, the J gene TRBJ1-2; the D gene TCRdb calls, TRBD1, cannot be checked with no DNA. This clonotype originated in a human donor with ulcerative colitis or Crohn's disease, or a healthy co-twin of an affected twin (not recorded which). Sample: blood. The CDR3 sequence: CSATEGAMWGYTF.